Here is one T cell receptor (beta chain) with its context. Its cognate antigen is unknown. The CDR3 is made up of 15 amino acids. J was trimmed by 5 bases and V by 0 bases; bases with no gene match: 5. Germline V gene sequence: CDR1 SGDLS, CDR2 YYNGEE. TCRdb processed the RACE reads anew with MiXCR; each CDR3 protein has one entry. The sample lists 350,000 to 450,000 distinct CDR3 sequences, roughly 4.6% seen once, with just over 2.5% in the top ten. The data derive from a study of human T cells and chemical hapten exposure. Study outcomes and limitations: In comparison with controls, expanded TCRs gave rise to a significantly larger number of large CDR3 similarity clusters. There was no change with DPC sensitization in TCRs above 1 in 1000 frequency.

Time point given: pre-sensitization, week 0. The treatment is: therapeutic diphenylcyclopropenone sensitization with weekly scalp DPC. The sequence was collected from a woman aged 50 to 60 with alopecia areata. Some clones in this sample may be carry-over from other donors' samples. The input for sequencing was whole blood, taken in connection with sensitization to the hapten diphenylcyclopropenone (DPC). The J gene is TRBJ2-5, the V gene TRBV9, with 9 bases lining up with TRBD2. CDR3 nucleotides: TGTGCCAGCAGCGTAGGGGATAGCGGGAGTGAGACCCAGTACTTC. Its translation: CASSVGDSGSETQYF.